This TCR beta chain was sequenced in a study of cytomegalovirus exposure and HLA in healthy donors. The V gene's germline CDR1 is DFQATT and CDR2 SNEGSKA (reference sequence). Trimming left V 3 bases short and J 5 bases short, with 8 bases between. The CDR3 is 11 amino acids. Use of 60 Vbeta and 13 Jbeta primers characterized the PCR. Measured with immunoSEQ multiplex PCR; TCRdb has only the in-frame clones, and not every one. Of over 120,000 clones listed, about 71% are singletons. The TCR sequence derives from a woman aged 55-69 years in good health and CMV-seropositive. The material sequenced was PBMCs. The chain combines TRBV20-1 with TRBJ2-7; no firm D call. The DNA for the CDR3 is TGCAGTGCTAGGACATTGAACGAGCAGTACTTC. This sequence encodes CSARTLNEQYF.